Listed below are T cell receptor beta chains from one sample, sequenced in a study of T cell responses to AZD1222 COVID-19 vaccine. Only in-frame clones appear in the TCRdb table, and some are missing; sequencing was by immunoSEQ multiplex PCR. This sample yields about 90,000 clones, of which roughly 89% are seen a single time; approximately 5.2% belongs to the top ten. Sample: peripheral blood, taken on day 0 of MenACWY control vaccination. Receptors were obtained from an adult in good health. Both conserved end residues are part of each CDR3. The D gene is left open where the match is weak. Only some rows state a clone size, as once, few, many or a class for expanded clones.

-	-	TRBV6-5	TRBJ1-2	CASSSDLYGYTF	TGTGCCAGCAGTTCGGACCTCTATGGCTACACCTTC
-	-	TRBV6-1	TRBJ2-7	CASSDAATGSSYEQYF	TGTGCCAGCAGTGATGCGGCGACAGGTTCTTCCTACGAGCAGTACTTC
-	-	TRBV2	TRBJ1-5	CASMRGEGQPQHF	TGTGCCAGCATGAGGGGGGAGGGACAGCCCCAGCATTTT
-	few	TRBV28	TRBJ1-1	CASSTSGLPGAEAFF	TGTGCCAGCAGTACCTCGGGACTGCCCGGCGCTGAAGCTTTCTTT
TRBD1	-	TRBV9	TRBJ2-2	CASSPTPGQVNTGELFF	TGTGCCAGCAGCCCAACCCCGGGACAGGTAAACACCGGGGAGCTGTTTTTT
-	-	TRBV6-2/TRBV6-3	TRBJ1-1	CASSRARGDTEAFF	TGTGCCAGCAGTCGGGCGCGGGGGGATACTGAAGCTTTCTTT
TRBD2	-	TRBV15	TRBJ2-1	CATSSLGGSNEQFF	TGTGCCACCAGCAGCTTGGGGGGGAGCAATGAGCAGTTCTTC
-	-	TRBV5-5	TRBJ2-4	CASSPGTDNIQYF	TGTGCCAGCAGCCCGGGGACTGACAACATTCAGTACTTC
-	-	TRBV19	TRBJ1-5	CASSIDGTARGNQPQHF	TGTGCCAGTAGTATAGATGGTACCGCGAGAGGGAATCAGCCCCAGCATTTT
-	-	TRBV18	TRBJ2-2	CASSPRQADVGELFF	TGTGCCAGCTCACCAAGACAGGCCGACGTCGGGGAGCTGTTTTTT
-	-	TRBV6-5	TRBJ1-6	CASSRQYNSPLHF	TGTGCCAGCAGTCGACAGTATAATTCACCCCTCCACTTT
TRBD1	-	TRBV5-1	TRBJ1-4	CASSGTGSNEKLFF	TGCGCCAGCAGCGGGACAGGGTCTAATGAAAAACTGTTTTTT
TRBD1	-	TRBV14	TRBJ1-1	CASSQRTGGYTEAFF	TGTGCCAGCAGCCAAAGGACAGGGGGCTACACTGAAGCTTTCTTT
-	-	TRBV25-1	TRBJ1-2	CASSEWEGYYGYTF	TGTGCCAGCAGTGAATGGGAGGGGTACTATGGCTACACCTTC
-	-	TRBV18	TRBJ1-1	CASSPSDTEAFF	TGTGCCAGCTCACCATCGGACACTGAAGCTTTCTTT
-	-	TRBV7-2	TRBJ2-1	CASSSTGISYNEQFF	TGTGCCAGCAGCTCTACAGGGATTTCCTACAATGAGCAGTTCTTC
-	-	TRBV25-1	TRBJ1-6	CASSYREVNSPLHF	TGTGCCAGCTCTTACAGGGAAGTGAATTCACCCCTCCACTTT
-	-	TRBV7-9	TRBJ2-2	CASTPGDRDGELFF	TGTGCCAGCACCCCGGGAGATCGAGACGGGGAGCTGTTTTTT
-	-	TRBV19	TRBJ1-5	CASSIGAGLGQPQHF	TGTGCCAGTAGTATAGGGGCAGGGTTGGGTCAGCCCCAGCATTTT
-	-	TRBV19	TRBJ1-4	CATSFRASLEEKLFF	TGTGCCACCTCCTTCCGGGCCAGCTTGGAGGAAAAACTGTTTTTT
-	-	TRBV3-1/TRBV3-2	TRBJ2-1	CASSYNNNEQFF	TGTGCCAGCAGCTACAACAACAATGAGCAGTTCTTC
TRBD1	-	TRBV28	TRBJ1-5	CASSLSGQGNQPQHF	TGTGCCAGCAGTTTATCGGGACAGGGGAATCAGCCCCAGCATTTT
-	-	TRBV24-1	TRBJ1-2	CATSDGGPNYGYTF	TGTGCCACCAGTGATGGGGGTCCGAACTATGGCTACACCTTC